A selection of T cell receptor beta chains follows, all from one sample in a study of T cell clonotyping in hematopoietic cell transplantation. Sequencing used immunoSEQ multiplex PCR; TCRdb keeps in-frame clones, though not all of them. The top ten hold 1.5% to 2% of the sample, which has about 80,000 clones, 90% to 96% seen once. This specimen was peripheral blood mononuclear cells, taken before stem cell transplant. The source is a woman in her 50s with acute myeloid leukemia. Some clones in this sample may be carry-over from other donors' samples. CDR3s include the opening cysteine and the closing phenylalanine or tryptophan. Each record gives: D gene, V gene, clone size, J gene, CDR3 DNA, CDR3 protein. A D gene is named only where the DNA matches it firmly. Not all rows give a size; the values are once, few, many and, for expanded clones, a class.

d_gene: TRBD2; v_gene: TRBV5-1; abundance: -; j_gene: TRBJ2-3; CDR3nt: TGCGCCAGCAGCCCCCGAACTAGCGGGGACCTGAATACGCAGTATTTT; CDR3aa: CASSPRTSGDLNTQYF
d_gene: -; v_gene: TRBV5-1; abundance: -; j_gene: TRBJ1-2; CDR3nt: TGCGCCAGCAGCTTGGATGGAGACGGGGGTAACTATGGCTACACCTTC; CDR3aa: CASSLDGDGGNYGYTF
d_gene: TRBD2; v_gene: TRBV5-1; abundance: -; j_gene: TRBJ2-3; CDR3nt: TGCGCCAGCAGCTTGGCCATTGCGGGGGGAAACACAGATACGCAGTATTTT; CDR3aa: CASSLAIAGGNTDTQYF
d_gene: -; v_gene: TRBV30; abundance: once; j_gene: TRBJ1-4; CDR3nt: TGTGCCTGGGATACGGGGGCGGTAGCTAATGAAAAACTGTTTTTT; CDR3aa: CAWDTGAVANEKLFF
d_gene: -; v_gene: TRBV30; abundance: -; j_gene: TRBJ2-4; CDR3nt: TGTGCCTGGAGTGAGTTCCCCGACATTCAGTACTTC; CDR3aa: CAWSEFPDIQYF
d_gene: -; v_gene: TRBV6-1; abundance: -; j_gene: TRBJ1-2; CDR3nt: TGTGCCAGCGCACAGGTAAACTATGGCTACACCTTC; CDR3aa: CASAQVNYGYTF
d_gene: -; v_gene: TRBV4-1; abundance: -; j_gene: TRBJ2-1; CDR3nt: TGCGCCAGCAGCCAAGAGCCGACAGTACAGTACAATGAGCAGTTCTTC; CDR3aa: CASSQEPTVQYNEQFF
d_gene: -; v_gene: TRBV4-1; abundance: -; j_gene: TRBJ1-2; CDR3nt: TGCGCCAGCAGCCAAGATCAAGGAATAAACTATGGCTACACCTTC; CDR3aa: CASSQDQGINYGYTF
d_gene: -; v_gene: TRBV6-1; abundance: -; j_gene: TRBJ2-1; CDR3nt: TGTGCCAGCCCACCGGGCAGCTCCTACAATGAGCAGTTCTTC; CDR3aa: CASPPGSSYNEQFF
d_gene: TRBD1; v_gene: TRBV30; abundance: -; j_gene: TRBJ1-5; CDR3nt: TGTGCCTGGAGGAACAGGGGGCCTCGGCAGCCCCAGCATTTT; CDR3aa: CAWRNRGPRQPQHF
d_gene: -; v_gene: TRBV14; abundance: -; j_gene: TRBJ1-2; CDR3nt: TGTGCCAGCAGCCAAGGACAGGCAACTAACTATGGCTACACCTTC; CDR3aa: CASSQGQATNYGYTF
d_gene: -; v_gene: TRBV4-1; abundance: few; j_gene: TRBJ1-2; CDR3nt: TGCGCCAGCAGCCGGGGGGTAGAGGACTATGGCTACACCTTC; CDR3aa: CASSRGVEDYGYTF
d_gene: -; v_gene: TRBV6-5; abundance: once; j_gene: TRBJ1-1; CDR3nt: TGTGCCAGTCAAGGACAGAAGAACACTGAAGCTTTCTTT; CDR3aa: CASQGQKNTEAFF
d_gene: -; v_gene: TRBV5-1; abundance: -; j_gene: TRBJ1-2; CDR3nt: TGCGCCAGCAGCCCCGGTAACGAGGGCTATGGCTACACCTTC; CDR3aa: CASSPGNEGYGYTF
d_gene: -; v_gene: TRBV10-1; abundance: -; j_gene: TRBJ1-3; CDR3nt: TGCGCCAGCTACCGCGGGGGCTCTGGAAACACCATATATTTT; CDR3aa: CASYRGGSGNTIYF
d_gene: -; v_gene: TRBV20-1; abundance: once; j_gene: TRBJ2-7; CDR3nt: TGCAGTGCTAGATATCGCGAGCAGTACTTC; CDR3aa: CSARYREQYF
d_gene: -; v_gene: TRBV7-9; abundance: -; j_gene: TRBJ2-7; CDR3nt: TGTGCCAGCGAGTTTGACAGGACCTACGAGCAGTACTTC; CDR3aa: CASEFDRTYEQYF
d_gene: -; v_gene: TRBV13; abundance: -; j_gene: TRBJ1-1; CDR3nt: TGTGCCAGCAGCTTATCACCACATAAGGCAATGAACACTGAAGCTTTCTTT; CDR3aa: CASSLSPHKAMNTEAFF
d_gene: TRBD1; v_gene: TRBV20-1; abundance: -; j_gene: TRBJ2-1; CDR3nt: TGCAGTGCTGGTACAGGGGATAGGCAGTTCTTC; CDR3aa: CSAGTGDRQFF
d_gene: TRBD1; v_gene: TRBV6-1; abundance: -; j_gene: TRBJ1-5; CDR3nt: TGTGCCAGCAGTCAGGACAGGGCCCCTCAGCCCCAGCATTTT; CDR3aa: CASSQDRAPQPQHF
d_gene: -; v_gene: TRBV5-1; abundance: -; j_gene: TRBJ1-2; CDR3nt: TGCGCCAGCAGCTCCGACGGGCGCTATGGCTACACCTTC; CDR3aa: CASSSDGRYGYTF
d_gene: -; v_gene: TRBV28; abundance: -; j_gene: TRBJ2-1; CDR3nt: TGTGCCAGCAGTCCGGCGGGACGTAAGGAGCAGTTCTTC; CDR3aa: CASSPAGRKEQFF
d_gene: -; v_gene: TRBV7-7; abundance: -; j_gene: TRBJ2-5; CDR3nt: TGTGCTAGCAGCTCTATTAAACAAGAGACCCAGTACTTC; CDR3aa: CASSSIKQETQYF
d_gene: TRBD2; v_gene: TRBV27; abundance: -; j_gene: TRBJ2-3; CDR3nt: TGTGCCAGCAGTTCCCCAGCGGGAGCCGAAGATACGCAGTATTTT; CDR3aa: CASSSPAGAEDTQYF
d_gene: TRBD2; v_gene: TRBV6-5; abundance: -; j_gene: TRBJ2-7; CDR3nt: TGTGCCAGCAGGTTGGGACTAGCGCGGTCCTACGAGCAGTACTTC; CDR3aa: CASRLGLARSYEQYF
d_gene: -; v_gene: TRBV19; abundance: -; j_gene: TRBJ1-5; CDR3nt: TGTGCCAGTAGTTACAACAGGGAGCCCCAGCATTTT; CDR3aa: CASSYNREPQHF
d_gene: -; v_gene: TRBV7-9; abundance: -; j_gene: TRBJ1-1; CDR3nt: TGTGCCAGCAGCCCCTGGAATTCGGGTGAAGCTTTCTTT; CDR3aa: CASSPWNSGEAFF
d_gene: -; v_gene: TRBV11-3; abundance: -; j_gene: TRBJ2-3; CDR3nt: TGTGCCAGCAGCTCTAGCAGAGATACGCAGTATTTT; CDR3aa: CASSSSRDTQYF
d_gene: -; v_gene: TRBV28; abundance: -; j_gene: TRBJ1-3; CDR3nt: TGTGCCAGCAGCTTCGTACTCGGAAACACCATATATTTT; CDR3aa: CASSFVLGNTIYF
d_gene: -; v_gene: TRBV29-1; abundance: -; j_gene: TRBJ2-7; CDR3nt: TGCAGCGCACTTGCAGGAGACAGCTCCTACGAGCAGTACTTC; CDR3aa: CSALAGDSSYEQYF
d_gene: TRBD1; v_gene: TRBV12-5; abundance: once; j_gene: TRBJ1-2; CDR3nt: TGTGCTAGTGGTTCCTCGACAGGGAAAAGCTGGGGCTACACCTTC; CDR3aa: CASGSSTGKSWGYTF
d_gene: -; v_gene: TRBV11-2; abundance: -; j_gene: TRBJ2-1; CDR3nt: TGTGCCAGCAGCTTACTGGGTGAGCAGTTCTTC; CDR3aa: CASSLLGEQFF
d_gene: -; v_gene: TRBV19; abundance: once; j_gene: TRBJ1-1; CDR3nt: TGTGCCAGTAGTATCGGGGGGGCTGACACTGAAGCTTTCTTT; CDR3aa: CASSIGGADTEAFF
d_gene: -; v_gene: TRBV28; abundance: -; j_gene: TRBJ2-3; CDR3nt: TGTGCCAGCAGTTCCCACCTAGATACGCAGTATTTT; CDR3aa: CASSSHLDTQYF
d_gene: -; v_gene: TRBV27; abundance: -; j_gene: TRBJ1-1; CDR3nt: TGTGCCAGCAGTCCCCCCCGACGGAAAAACACTGAAGCTTTCTTT; CDR3aa: CASSPPRRKNTEAFF
d_gene: -; v_gene: TRBV2; abundance: -; j_gene: TRBJ1-2; CDR3nt: TGTGCCAGCAGATTACAGGGAAATTTTGAGGGCTACACCTTC; CDR3aa: CASRLQGNFEGYTF